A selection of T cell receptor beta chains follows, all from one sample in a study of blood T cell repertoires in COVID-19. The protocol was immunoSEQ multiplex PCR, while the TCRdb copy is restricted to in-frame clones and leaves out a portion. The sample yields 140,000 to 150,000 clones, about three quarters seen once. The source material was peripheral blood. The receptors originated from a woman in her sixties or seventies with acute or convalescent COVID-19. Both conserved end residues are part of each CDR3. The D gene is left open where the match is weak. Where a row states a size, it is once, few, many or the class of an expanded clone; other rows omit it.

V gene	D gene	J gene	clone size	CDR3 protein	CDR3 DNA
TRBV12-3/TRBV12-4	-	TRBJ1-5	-	CASSLYGGPQHF	TGTGCCAGCAGTTTGTATGGAGGGCCTCAGCATTTT
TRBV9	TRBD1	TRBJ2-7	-	CASSVGGDRVYEQYF	TGTGCCAGCAGCGTAGGTGGGGACAGGGTTTACGAGCAGTACTTC
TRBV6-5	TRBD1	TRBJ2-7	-	CASSTDRGAKYF	TGTGCCAGCAGTACGGACAGGGGAGCAAAGTACTTC
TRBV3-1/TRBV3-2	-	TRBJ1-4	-	CASSSQLNEKLFF	TGTGCCAGCAGCTCCCAACTTAATGAAAAACTGTTTTTT
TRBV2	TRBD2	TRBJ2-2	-	CASWGPSGRNVVGELFF	TGTGCCAGTTGGGGACCTAGCGGGAGAAACGTCGTCGGGGAGCTGTTTTTT
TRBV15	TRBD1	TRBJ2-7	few	CATSSGRGQGYEQYF	TGTGCCACCAGCAGCGGAAGGGGACAGGGGTACGAGCAGTACTTC
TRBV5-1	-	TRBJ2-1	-	CASGRTYNEQFF	TGCGCCAGCGGCAGAACCTACAATGAGCAGTTCTTC
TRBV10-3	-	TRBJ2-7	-	CAISDFNEQYF	TGTGCCATCAGTGATTTCAACGAGCAGTACTTC
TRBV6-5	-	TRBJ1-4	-	CASSITSPEKLFF	TGTGCCAGCAGTATCACATCCCCTGAAAAACTGTTTTTT
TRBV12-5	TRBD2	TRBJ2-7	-	CASGKLAGPYEQYF	TGTGCTAGTGGGAAACTAGCGGGCCCCTACGAGCAGTACTTC
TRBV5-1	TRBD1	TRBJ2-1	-	CASSPQITSGTGRVGQFF	TGCGCCAGCAGCCCACAAATTACCTCCGGGACAGGGAGAGTAGGGCAGTTCTTC
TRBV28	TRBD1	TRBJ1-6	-	CASSETGVNSPLHF	TGTGCCAGCAGCGAGACAGGGGTAAATTCACCCCTCCACTTT
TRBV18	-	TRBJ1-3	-	CASSPSGTGNTIYF	TGTGCCAGCTCACCATCAGGGACTGGAAACACCATATATTTT
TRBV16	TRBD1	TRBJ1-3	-	CASSPLTGPGNTIYF	TGTGCCAGCAGCCCGTTGACAGGGCCTGGAAACACCATATATTTT
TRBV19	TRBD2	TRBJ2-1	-	CASSLGAGGPYNEQFF	TGTGCCAGTTCCCTGGGAGCGGGAGGGCCCTACAATGAGCAGTTCTTC
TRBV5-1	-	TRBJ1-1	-	CASSLAWLATEAFF	TGCGCCAGCAGCTTGGCCTGGCTAGCTACTGAAGCTTTCTTT
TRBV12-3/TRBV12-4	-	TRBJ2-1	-	CASSRRVEQFF	TGTGCCAGCAGCCGACGGGTTGAGCAGTTCTTC
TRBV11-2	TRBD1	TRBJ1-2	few	CASSAGTGRGYTF	TGTGCCAGCAGCGCCGGGACAGGAAGAGGCTACACCTTC
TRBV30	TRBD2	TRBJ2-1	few	CAWSRSGLARGEQFF	TGTGCCTGGAGCCGCTCGGGACTAGCGAGAGGGGAGCAGTTCTTC
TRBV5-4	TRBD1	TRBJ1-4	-	CAARDRTNEKLFF	TGTGCCGCGAGGGACAGAACTAATGAAAAACTGTTTTTT
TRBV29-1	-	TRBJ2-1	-	CSTCELQGPLNLPNNEQFF	TGCAGCACTTGCGAGTTACAGGGCCCCCTGAACCTCCCAAACAATGAGCAGTTCTTC
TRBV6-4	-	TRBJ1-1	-	CASRRGEGTEAFF	TGTGCCAGCAGGCGGGGTGAGGGTACTGAAGCTTTCTTT
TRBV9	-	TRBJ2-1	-	CASSVGSGYSYNEQFF	TGTGCCAGCAGCGTAGGAAGCGGTTACTCCTACAATGAGCAGTTCTTC
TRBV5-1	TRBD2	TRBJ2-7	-	CASMPRGGSNEQYF	TGCGCCAGCATGCCCCGGGGGGGGTCTAACGAGCAGTACTTC
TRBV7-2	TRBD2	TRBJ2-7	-	CASSLAGASSYEQYF	TGTGCCAGCAGTTTAGCGGGAGCCTCCTCCTACGAGCAGTACTTC
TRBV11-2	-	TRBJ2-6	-	CASSQFGAAGANVLTF	TGTGCCAGCAGCCAGTTTGGGGCCGCTGGGGCCAACGTCCTGACTTTC
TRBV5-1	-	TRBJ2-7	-	CASSLELSSSYEQYF	TGCGCCAGCAGCTTGGAACTATCTAGCTCCTACGAGCAGTACTTC
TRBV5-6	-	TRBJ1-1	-	CASSLPLNTEAFF	TGTGCCAGCAGCTTGCCCCTAAACACTGAAGCTTTCTTT
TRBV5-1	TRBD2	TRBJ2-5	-	CASSPGLAGGQETQYF	TGCGCCAGCAGCCCAGGACTAGCGGGAGGACAAGAGACCCAGTACTTC
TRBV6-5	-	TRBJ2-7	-	CASSYEGAPLWEQYF	TGTGCCAGCAGTTACGAAGGGGCCCCCCTCTGGGAGCAGTACTTC
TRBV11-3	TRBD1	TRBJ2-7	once	CASNKKRGGTGLGEQYF	TGTGCCAGCAACAAAAAGAGGGGCGGGACAGGGCTCGGGGAGCAGTACTTC
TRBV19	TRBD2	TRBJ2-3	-	CASSIQRGSTDTQYF	TGTGCCAGTAGTATCCAGCGGGGGAGCACAGATACGCAGTATTTT
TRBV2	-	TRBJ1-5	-	CASSDKGRFSNQPQHF	TGTGCCAGCAGTGATAAGGGGAGGTTTTCCAATCAGCCCCAGCATTTT
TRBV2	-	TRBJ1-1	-	CASVAGGAFF	TGTGCCAGCGTTGCGGGTGGAGCTTTCTTT
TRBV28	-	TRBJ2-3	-	CASPPTSGTTDTQYF	TGTGCCAGCCCCCCGACAAGCGGTACCACAGATACGCAGTATTTT
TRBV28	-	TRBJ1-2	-	CASSSQGYYGYTF	TGTGCCAGCAGTTCTCAGGGATACTATGGCTACACCTTC
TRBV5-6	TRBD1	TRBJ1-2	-	CASSLGGTGNYGYTF	TGTGCCAGCAGCTTGGGGGGGACAGGCAACTATGGCTACACCTTC
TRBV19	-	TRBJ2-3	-	CASTQGSRTDTQYF	TGTGCCAGTACCCAGGGATCTCGCACAGATACGCAGTATTTT
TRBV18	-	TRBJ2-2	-	CASSPPGASRDGELFF	TGTGCCAGCTCACCACCGGGGGCTAGTCGGGACGGGGAGCTGTTTTTT
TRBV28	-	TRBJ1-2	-	CASRAGFNYGYTF	TGTGCCAGCAGGGCAGGGTTTAACTATGGCTACACCTTC
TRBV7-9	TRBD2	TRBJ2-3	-	CASSPAAGGPTDTQYF	TGTGCCAGCAGCCCGGCGGCGGGAGGGCCCACAGATACGCAGTATTTT
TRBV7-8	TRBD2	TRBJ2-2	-	CASSFGLAGFTGELFF	TGTGCCAGCAGCTTTGGACTAGCGGGGTTCACCGGGGAGCTGTTTTTT
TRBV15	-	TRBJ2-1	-	CATSRGKMASDDNEQFF	TGTGCCACCAGCAGAGGGAAAATGGCTAGCGACGACAATGAGCAGTTCTTC
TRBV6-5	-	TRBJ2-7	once	CASSYGIRGRSYEQYF	TGTGCCAGCAGCTACGGGATTAGGGGTCGCTCCTACGAGCAGTACTTC
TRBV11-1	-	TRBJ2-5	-	CASSLDGRWETQYF	TGTGCCAGCAGCTTAGACGGGAGATGGGAGACCCAGTACTTC
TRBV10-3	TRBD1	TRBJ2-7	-	CAISAGQGVLNEQYF	TGTGCCATCAGTGCCGGACAGGGGGTCTTGAACGAGCAGTACTTC
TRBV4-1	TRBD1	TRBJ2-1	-	CASSFTGTAYNEQFF	TGCGCCAGCAGCTTTACCGGGACAGCCTACAATGAGCAGTTCTTC
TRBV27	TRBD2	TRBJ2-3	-	CASSLGEGHTDTQYF	TGTGCCAGCAGTTTGGGGGAGGGGCACACAGATACGCAGTATTTT
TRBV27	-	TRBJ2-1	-	CASKPDTDNEQFF	TGTGCCAGCAAACCGGACACTGACAATGAGCAGTTCTTC
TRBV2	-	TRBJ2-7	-	CASSRQGSLDEQYF	TGTGCCAGCAGTCGGCAGGGTAGTCTGGACGAGCAGTACTTC
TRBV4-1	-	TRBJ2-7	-	CASSQAQGVLEQYF	TGCGCCAGCAGCCAAGCACAGGGAGTTCTCGAGCAGTACTTC